This is a list of T cell receptor beta chains from one sample in a study of T cell repertoires and HLA-DP antigens. Assay used: immunoSEQ multiplex PCR; TCRdb lists only in-frame clones, some missing. The sample includes about 89,000 clones, roughly 86% seen only once; the top ten take less than 2%. No antigens are known for them. Sequenced: CD4+ T cells from PBMCs. The receptors were gathered from a man aged 50 or older in good health and CMV-seronegative. Both conserved end residues are part of each CDR3. The order of the fields is J gene, clone size, D gene, V gene, CDR3 DNA, CDR3 protein. A D gene is named only where the DNA matches it firmly. The size entry is marked missing in some rows and otherwise reads once, few, many or a size class.

j_gene: TRBJ2-7
abundance: NA
d_gene: NA
v_gene: TRBV5-1
CDR3nt: TGCGCCAGCAGCTTGGGAGAGGGTACCGGTTACGAGCAGTACTTC
CDR3aa: CASSLGEGTGYEQYF

j_gene: TRBJ1-2
abundance: NA
d_gene: TRBD1
v_gene: TRBV19
CDR3nt: TGTGCCAGTAGTATAGGGGGGACAGGCGACTATGGCTACACCTTC
CDR3aa: CASSIGGTGDYGYTF

j_gene: TRBJ2-1
abundance: few
d_gene: TRBD2
v_gene: TRBV10-3
CDR3nt: TGTGCCATCAGTGAACCTGGGACTAGCGCCCAGCAGTTCTTC
CDR3aa: CAISEPGTSAQQFF

j_gene: TRBJ2-5
abundance: NA
d_gene: TRBD2
v_gene: TRBV7-2
CDR3nt: TGTGCCAGCAGCCTTTCGACTAGCGCGGGGACCCAGTACTTC
CDR3aa: CASSLSTSAGTQYF

j_gene: TRBJ2-2
abundance: NA
d_gene: TRBD1
v_gene: TRBV4-3
CDR3nt: TGCGCCAGCAGCCAGGGGGACAGGGTGACCGGGGAGCTGTTTTTT
CDR3aa: CASSQGDRVTGELFF

j_gene: TRBJ1-1
abundance: NA
d_gene: TRBD1
v_gene: TRBV5-1
CDR3nt: TGCGCCAGCAGCTCCACCGGGACAGGGGCCACTGAAGCTTTCTTT
CDR3aa: CASSSTGTGATEAFF

j_gene: TRBJ2-5
abundance: NA
d_gene: TRBD1
v_gene: TRBV5-4
CDR3nt: TGTGCCAGCAGCTTGGAGACAGGGAAAGAGACCCAGTACTTC
CDR3aa: CASSLETGKETQYF

j_gene: TRBJ2-1
abundance: NA
d_gene: TRBD2
v_gene: TRBV29-1
CDR3nt: TGCAGCGTTGGAAATTTAGCGGGAGTCGGAAATGAGCAGTTCTTC
CDR3aa: CSVGNLAGVGNEQFF

j_gene: TRBJ1-3
abundance: NA
d_gene: NA
v_gene: TRBV7-8
CDR3nt: TGTGCCAGCAGCTTATTGTCGGAATCCGGAAACACCATATATTTT
CDR3aa: CASSLLSESGNTIYF

j_gene: TRBJ1-4
abundance: many
d_gene: TRBD1
v_gene: TRBV7-9
CDR3nt: TGTGCCAGCAGCCCAGGACAGGGGACCCATAATGAAAAACTGTTTTTT
CDR3aa: CASSPGQGTHNEKLFF

j_gene: TRBJ2-7
abundance: NA
d_gene: TRBD2
v_gene: TRBV28
CDR3nt: TGTGCCAGCAGTTCCCTTGGCGGGAGCAGTTACGAGCAGTACTTC
CDR3aa: CASSSLGGSSYEQYF

j_gene: TRBJ2-3
abundance: NA
d_gene: TRBD2
v_gene: TRBV19
CDR3nt: TGTGCCAGTAGTATCATCTCCGGGGGGGCCTCAGGCACAGATACGCAGTATTTT
CDR3aa: CASSIISGGASGTDTQYF

j_gene: TRBJ1-2
abundance: NA
d_gene: NA
v_gene: TRBV6-1
CDR3nt: TGTGCCAGCAGTGAAGGTGGCAGGCTATATGGCTACACCTTC
CDR3aa: CASSEGGRLYGYTF